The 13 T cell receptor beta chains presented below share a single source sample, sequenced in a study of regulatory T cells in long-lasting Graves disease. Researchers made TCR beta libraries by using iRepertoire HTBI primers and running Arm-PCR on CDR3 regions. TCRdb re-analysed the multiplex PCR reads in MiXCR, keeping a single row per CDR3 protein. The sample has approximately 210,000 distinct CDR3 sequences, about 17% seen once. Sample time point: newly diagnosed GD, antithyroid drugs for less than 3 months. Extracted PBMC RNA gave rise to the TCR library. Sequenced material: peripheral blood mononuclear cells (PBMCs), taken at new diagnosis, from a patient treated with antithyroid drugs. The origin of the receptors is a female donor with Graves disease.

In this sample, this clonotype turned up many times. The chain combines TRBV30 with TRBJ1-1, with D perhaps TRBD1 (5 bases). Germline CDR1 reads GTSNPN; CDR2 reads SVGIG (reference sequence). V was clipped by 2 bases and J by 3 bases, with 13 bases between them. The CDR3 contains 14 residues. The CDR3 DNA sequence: TGTGCCTGGAGTCGGGGGGAACGGCACACTGAAGCTTTCTTT. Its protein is CAWSRGERHTEAFF.

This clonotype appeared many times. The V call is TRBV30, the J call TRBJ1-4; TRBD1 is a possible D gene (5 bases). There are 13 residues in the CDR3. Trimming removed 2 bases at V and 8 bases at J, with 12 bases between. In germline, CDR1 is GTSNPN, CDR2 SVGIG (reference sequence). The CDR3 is CAWSSWGSEKLFF. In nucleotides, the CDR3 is TGTGCCTGGAGTTCTTGGGGGTCCGAAAAACTGTTTTTT.

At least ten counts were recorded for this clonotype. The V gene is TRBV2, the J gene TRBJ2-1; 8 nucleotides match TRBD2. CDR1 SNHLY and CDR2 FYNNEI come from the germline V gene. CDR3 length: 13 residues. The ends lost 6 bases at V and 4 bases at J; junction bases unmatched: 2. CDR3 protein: CASRAGGYNEQFF. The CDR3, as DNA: TGTGCCAGCAGGGCGGGAGGATACAATGAGCAGTTCTTC.

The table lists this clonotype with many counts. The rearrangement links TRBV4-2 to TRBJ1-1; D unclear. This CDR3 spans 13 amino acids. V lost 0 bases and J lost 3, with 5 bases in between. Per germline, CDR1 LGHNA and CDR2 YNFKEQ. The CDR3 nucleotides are TGTGCCAGCAGCCAAGAACAGTACACTGAAGCTTTCTTT. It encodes CASSQEQYTEAFF.

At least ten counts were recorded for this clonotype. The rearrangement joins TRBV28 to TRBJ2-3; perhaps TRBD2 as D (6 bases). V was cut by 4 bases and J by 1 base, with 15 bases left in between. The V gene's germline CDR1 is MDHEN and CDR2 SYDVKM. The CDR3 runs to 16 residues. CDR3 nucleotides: TGTGCCAGCAGTTCTCGCGGGGCGCCAGGCACAGATACGCAGTATTTT. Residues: CASSSRGAPGTDTQYF.

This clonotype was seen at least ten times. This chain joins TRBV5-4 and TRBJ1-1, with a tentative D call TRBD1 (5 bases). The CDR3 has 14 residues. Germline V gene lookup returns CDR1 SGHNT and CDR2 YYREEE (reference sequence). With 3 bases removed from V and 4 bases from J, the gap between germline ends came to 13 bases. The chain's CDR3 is CASSWWGEATEAFF. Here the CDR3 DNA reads TGTGCCAGCAGCTGGTGGGGGGAGGCCACTGAAGCTTTCTTT.

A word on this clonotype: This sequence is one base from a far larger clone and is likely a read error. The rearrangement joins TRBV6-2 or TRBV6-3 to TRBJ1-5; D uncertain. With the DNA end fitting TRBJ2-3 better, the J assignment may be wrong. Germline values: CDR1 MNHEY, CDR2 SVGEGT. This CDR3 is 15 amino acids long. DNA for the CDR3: TGTGCCAGCAGTGAACTACAGCTTAGCAATCAGCCCCAGTATTTT. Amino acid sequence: CASSELQLSNQPQYF.

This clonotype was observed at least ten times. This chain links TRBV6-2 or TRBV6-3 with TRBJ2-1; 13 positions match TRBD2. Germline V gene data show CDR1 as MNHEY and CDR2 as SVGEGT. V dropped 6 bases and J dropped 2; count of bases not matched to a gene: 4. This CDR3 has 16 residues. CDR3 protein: CASRKGTSGTYNEQFF. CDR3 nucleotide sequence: TGTGCCAGCAGAAAGGGGACTAGCGGGACCTACAATGAGCAGTTCTTC.

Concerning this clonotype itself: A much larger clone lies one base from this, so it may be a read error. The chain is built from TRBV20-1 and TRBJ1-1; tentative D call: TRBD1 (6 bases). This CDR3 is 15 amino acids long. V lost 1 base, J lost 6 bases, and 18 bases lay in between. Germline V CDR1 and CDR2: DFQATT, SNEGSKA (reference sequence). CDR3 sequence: CSARGAQGRKAEAFF. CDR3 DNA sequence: TGCAGTGCTAGAGGGGCCCAGGGGAGGAAAGCTGAAGCTTTCTTT.

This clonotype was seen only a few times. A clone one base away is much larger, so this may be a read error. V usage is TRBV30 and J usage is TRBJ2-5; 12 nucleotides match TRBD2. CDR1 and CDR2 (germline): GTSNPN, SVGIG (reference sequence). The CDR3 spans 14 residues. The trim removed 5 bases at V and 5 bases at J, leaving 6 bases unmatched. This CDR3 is CAWASSGGGETQYF. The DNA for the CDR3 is TGTGCCTGGGCCTCTAGCGGGGGGGGGGAGACCCAGTACTTC.

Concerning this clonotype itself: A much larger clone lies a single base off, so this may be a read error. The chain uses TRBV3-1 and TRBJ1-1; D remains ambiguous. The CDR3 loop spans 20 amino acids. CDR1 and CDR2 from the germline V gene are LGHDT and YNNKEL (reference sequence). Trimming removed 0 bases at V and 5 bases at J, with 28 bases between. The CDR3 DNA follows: TGTGCCAGCAGCCAAGATAACCTCTCCTCTTGCCCGTCTCGAGGGACTGAAGCTTTCTTT. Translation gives CASSQDNLSSCPSRGTEAFF.

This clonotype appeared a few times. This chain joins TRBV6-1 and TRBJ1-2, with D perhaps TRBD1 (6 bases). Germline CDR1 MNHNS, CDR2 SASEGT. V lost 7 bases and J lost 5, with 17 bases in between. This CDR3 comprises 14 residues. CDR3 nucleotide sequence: TGTGCCAGCACTACTGGAGGTCAGGGGTATGGCTACACCTTC. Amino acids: CASTTGGQGYGYTF.

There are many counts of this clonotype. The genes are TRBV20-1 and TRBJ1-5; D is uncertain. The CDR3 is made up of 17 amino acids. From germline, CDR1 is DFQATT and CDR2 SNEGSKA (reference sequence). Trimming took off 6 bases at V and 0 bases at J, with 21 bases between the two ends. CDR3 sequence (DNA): TGCAGTGCCCAAACCTACGCCGGGGAAAATAGCAATCAGCCCCAGCATTTT. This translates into CSAQTYAGENSNQPQHF.